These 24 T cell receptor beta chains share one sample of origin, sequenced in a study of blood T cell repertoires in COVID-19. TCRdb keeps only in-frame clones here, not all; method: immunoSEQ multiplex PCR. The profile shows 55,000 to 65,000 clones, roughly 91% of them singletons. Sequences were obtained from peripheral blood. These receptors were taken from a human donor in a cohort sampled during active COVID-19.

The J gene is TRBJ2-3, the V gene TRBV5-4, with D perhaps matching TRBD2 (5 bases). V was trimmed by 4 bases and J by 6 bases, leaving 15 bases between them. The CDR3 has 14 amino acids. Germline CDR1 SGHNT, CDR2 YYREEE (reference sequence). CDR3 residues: CASSRTDRRDTQYF. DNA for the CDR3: TGTGCCAGCAGCCGGACTGACCGAAGGGATACGCAGTATTTT.

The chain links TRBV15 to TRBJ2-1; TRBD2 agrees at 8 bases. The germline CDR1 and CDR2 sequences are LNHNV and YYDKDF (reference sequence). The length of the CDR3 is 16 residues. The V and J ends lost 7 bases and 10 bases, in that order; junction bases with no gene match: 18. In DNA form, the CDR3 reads TGTGCCACCACCCCCGTCCGGGAGGGCCATAAGAGGGAGCAGTTCTTC. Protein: CATTPVREGHKREQFF. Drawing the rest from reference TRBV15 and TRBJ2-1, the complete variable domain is DAMVIQNPRYQVTQFGKPVTLSCSQTLNHNVMYWYQQKSSQAPKLLFHYYDKDFNNEADTPDNFQSRRPNTSFCFLDIRSPGLGDTAMYLCATTPVREGHKREQFFGPGTRLTVL.

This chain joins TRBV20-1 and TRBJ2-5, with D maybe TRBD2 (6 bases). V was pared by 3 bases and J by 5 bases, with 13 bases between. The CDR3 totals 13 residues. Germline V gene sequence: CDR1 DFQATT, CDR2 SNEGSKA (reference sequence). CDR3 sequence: CSASNGGSETQYF. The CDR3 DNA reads TGCAGTGCTAGTAACGGGGGATCGGAGACCCAGTACTTC.

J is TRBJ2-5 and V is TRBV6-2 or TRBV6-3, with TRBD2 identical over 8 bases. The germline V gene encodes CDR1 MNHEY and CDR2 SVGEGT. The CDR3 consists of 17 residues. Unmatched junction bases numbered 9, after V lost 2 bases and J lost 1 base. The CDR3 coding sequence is TGTGCCAGCAGTTACATCGTGGCGGGGACTAGCCAAGAGACCCAGTACTTC. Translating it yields CASSYIVAGTSQETQYF.

CDR3 DNA: TGTGCCAGCAGTTTATACTCGGGAGTGGGGGATGAGCAGTTCTTC. Residues: CASSLYSGVGDEQFF. The chain employs TRBV27 and TRBJ2-1; possibly TRBD2 for D (6 bases). Germline V gene sequence: CDR1 MNHEY, CDR2 SMNVEV (reference sequence). This CDR3 contains 15 residues. Trimming cost V 1 base and J 8 bases, with 15 bases left between them.

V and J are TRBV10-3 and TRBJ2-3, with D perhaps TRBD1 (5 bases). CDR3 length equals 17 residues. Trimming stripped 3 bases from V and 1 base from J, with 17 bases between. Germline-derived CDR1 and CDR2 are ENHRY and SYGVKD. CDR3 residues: CAISDRVGAHGTDTQYF. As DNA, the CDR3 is TGTGCCATCAGTGACCGGGTAGGGGCCCACGGCACAGATACGCAGTATTTT.

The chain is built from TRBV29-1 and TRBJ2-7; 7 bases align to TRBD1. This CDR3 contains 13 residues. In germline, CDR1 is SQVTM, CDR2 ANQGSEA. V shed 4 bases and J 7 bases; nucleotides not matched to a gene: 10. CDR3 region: CSVGRQGLGEQYF. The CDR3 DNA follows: TGCAGCGTTGGAAGACAGGGATTAGGAGAGCAGTACTTC.

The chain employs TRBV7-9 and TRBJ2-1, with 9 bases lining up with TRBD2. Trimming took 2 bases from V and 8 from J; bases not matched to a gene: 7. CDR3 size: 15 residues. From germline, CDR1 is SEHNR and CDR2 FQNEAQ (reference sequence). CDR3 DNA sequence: TGTGCCAGCAGCTTATACTGGCGGGAGGGCGATGAGCAGTTCTTC. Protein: CASSLYWREGDEQFF.

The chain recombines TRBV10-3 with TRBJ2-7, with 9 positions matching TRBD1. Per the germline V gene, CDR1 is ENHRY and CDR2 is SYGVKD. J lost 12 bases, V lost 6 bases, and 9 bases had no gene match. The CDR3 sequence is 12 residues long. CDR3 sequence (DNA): TGTGCCATCAGCGGGACAGGGCCCCCCGGGTACTTC. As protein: CAISGTGPPGYF.

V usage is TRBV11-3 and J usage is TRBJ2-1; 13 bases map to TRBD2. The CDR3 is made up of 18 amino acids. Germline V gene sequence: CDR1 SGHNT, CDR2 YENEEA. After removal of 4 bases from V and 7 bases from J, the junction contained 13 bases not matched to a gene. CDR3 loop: CASSSYPGLAGNSNEQFF. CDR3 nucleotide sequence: TGTGCCAGCAGCTCGTACCCGGGACTAGCGGGAAATAGTAATGAGCAGTTCTTC.

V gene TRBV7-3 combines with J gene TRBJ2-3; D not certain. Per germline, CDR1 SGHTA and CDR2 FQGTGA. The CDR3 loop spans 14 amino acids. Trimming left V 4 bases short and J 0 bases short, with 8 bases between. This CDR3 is CASSSPLSTDTQYF. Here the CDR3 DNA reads TGTGCCAGCAGCTCCCCACTCAGCACAGATACGCAGTATTTT.

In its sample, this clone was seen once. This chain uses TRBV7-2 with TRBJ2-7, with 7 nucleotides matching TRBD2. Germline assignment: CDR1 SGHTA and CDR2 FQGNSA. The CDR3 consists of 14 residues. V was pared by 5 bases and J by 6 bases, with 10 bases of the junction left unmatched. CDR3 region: CASSLQGAGLEQYF. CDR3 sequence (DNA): TGTGCCAGCAGCCTCCAGGGAGCGGGACTCGAGCAGTACTTC.

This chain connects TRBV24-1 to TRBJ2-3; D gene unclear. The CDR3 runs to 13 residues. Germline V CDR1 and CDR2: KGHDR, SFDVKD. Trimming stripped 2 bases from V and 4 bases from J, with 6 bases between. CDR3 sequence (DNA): TGTGCCACCAGTGATTCGGTCCCAGATACGCAGTATTTT. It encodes CATSDSVPDTQYF.

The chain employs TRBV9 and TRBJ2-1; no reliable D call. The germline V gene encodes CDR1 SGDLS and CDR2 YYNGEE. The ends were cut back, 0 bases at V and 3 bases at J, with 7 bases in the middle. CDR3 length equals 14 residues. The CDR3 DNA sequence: TGTGCCAGCAGCGTAGCTCCCCTCTACAATGAGCAGTTCTTC. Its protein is CASSVAPLYNEQFF.

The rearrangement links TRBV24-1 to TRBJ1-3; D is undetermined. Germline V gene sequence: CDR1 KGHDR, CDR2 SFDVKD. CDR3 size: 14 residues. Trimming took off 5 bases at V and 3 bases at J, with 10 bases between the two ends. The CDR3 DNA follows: TGTGCCACCAGTGGCGCGGGAGGTGGAAACACCATATATTTT. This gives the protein CATSGAGGGNTIYF.

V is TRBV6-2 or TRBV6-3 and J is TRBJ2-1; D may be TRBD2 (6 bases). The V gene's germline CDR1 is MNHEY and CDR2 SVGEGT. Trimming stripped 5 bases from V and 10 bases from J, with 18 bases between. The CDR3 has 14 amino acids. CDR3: CASSPGGILIEQFF. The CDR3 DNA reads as TGTGCCAGCAGTCCCGGCGGGATACTAATAGAGCAGTTCTTC.

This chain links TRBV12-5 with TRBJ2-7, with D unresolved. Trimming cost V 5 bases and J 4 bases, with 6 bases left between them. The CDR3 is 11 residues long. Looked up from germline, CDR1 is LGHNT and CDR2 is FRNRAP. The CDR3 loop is CASGTEYEQYF. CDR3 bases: TGTGCTAGTGGTACGGAGTACGAGCAGTACTTC.

CDR3: CASSPSGLAGGLDTQYF. The CDR3 nucleotides are TGTGCCAGCTCACCCTCTGGACTAGCGGGAGGACTCGATACGCAGTATTTT. The chain recombines TRBV18 with TRBJ2-3; 14 bases line up with TRBD2. The CDR3 has 17 residues. V lost 3 bases to trimming and J lost 6 bases; unmatched junction nucleotides: 8. Per germline, CDR1 KGHSH and CDR2 LQKENI.

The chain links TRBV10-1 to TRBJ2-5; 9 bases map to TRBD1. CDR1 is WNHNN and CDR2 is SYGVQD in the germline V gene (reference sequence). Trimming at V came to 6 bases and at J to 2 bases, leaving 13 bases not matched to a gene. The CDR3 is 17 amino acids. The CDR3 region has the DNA TGCGCCAGCAGGGGGACAGGGACTCGTATGGGTCAAGAGACCCAGTACTTC. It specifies CASRGTGTRMGQETQYF.

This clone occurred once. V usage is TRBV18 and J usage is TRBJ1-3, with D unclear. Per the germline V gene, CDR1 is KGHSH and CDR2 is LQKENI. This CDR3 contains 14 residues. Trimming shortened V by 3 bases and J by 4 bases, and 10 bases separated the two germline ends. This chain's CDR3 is CASSPRVTGNTIYF. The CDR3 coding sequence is TGTGCCAGCTCACCGAGGGTGACGGGAAACACCATATATTTT.

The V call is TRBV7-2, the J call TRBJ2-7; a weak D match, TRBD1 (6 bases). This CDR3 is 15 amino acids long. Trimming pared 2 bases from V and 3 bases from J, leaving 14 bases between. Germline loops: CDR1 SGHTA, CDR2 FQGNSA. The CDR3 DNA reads TGTGCCAGCAGCTTACGGACAGCGGAACTCTACGAGCAGTACTTC. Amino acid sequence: CASSLRTAELYEQYF.

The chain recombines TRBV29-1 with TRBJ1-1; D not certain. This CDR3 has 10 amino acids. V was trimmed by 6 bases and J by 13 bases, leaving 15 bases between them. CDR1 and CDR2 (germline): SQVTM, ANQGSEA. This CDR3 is CSVTDQSGFF. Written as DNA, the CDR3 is TGCAGCGTGACGGATCAGTCAGGTTTCTTT. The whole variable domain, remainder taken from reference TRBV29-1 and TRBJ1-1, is SAVISQKPSRDICQRGTSLTIQCQVDSQVTMMFWYRQQPGQSLTLIATANQGSEATYESGFVIDKFPISRPNLTFSTLTVSNMSPEDSSIYLCSVTDQSGFFGQGTRLTVV.

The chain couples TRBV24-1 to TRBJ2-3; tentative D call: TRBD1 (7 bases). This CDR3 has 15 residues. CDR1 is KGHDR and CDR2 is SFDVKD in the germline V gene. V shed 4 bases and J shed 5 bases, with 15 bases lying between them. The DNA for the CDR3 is TGTGCCACCAGTGAAACGACAGGGAGGCGAGATACGCAGTATTTT. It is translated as CATSETTGRRDTQYF.

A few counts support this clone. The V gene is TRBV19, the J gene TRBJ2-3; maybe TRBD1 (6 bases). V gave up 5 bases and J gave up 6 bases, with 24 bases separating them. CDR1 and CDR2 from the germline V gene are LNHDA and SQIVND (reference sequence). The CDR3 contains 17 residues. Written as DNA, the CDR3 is TGTGCCAGTAGTTCGTTAGGGCGTGGCAGGGGAAGGGATACGCAGTATTTT. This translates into CASSSLGRGRGRDTQYF.